The rows below give T cell receptor beta chains drawn from one sample of a study of cytomegalovirus exposure and HLA in healthy donors. Generated by immunoSEQ multiplex PCR, the TCRdb table keeps only in-frame clones and is missing some. Among under 250,000 clones listed, roughly 84% were seen once. Sequences were obtained from PBMCs. These receptors all come from a woman under 30 in good health and CMV-seropositive. CDR3s include the opening cysteine and the closing phenylalanine or tryptophan. Fields, in order: V gene, J gene, D gene, clone size, CDR3 DNA, CDR3 protein. D genes are given only for firm matches. Expanded clones get a size class; other rows say once, few or many, or leave the size out.

V: TRBV27; J: TRBJ2-3; D: TRBD2; size: NA; DNA: TGTGCCAGCAGCCCGACTAGCGGGGACACAGATACGCAGTATTTT; CDR3: CASSPTSGDTDTQYF
V: TRBV2; J: TRBJ2-7; D: TRBD1; size: NA; DNA: TGTGCCAGCAGTGTGGGGACAGACTCCTACGAGCAGTACTTC; CDR3: CASSVGTDSYEQYF
V: TRBV15; J: TRBJ1-1; D: NA; size: NA; DNA: TGTGCCACCAGCAGAGACAGGGCTTTACCTGAAGCTTTCTTT; CDR3: CATSRDRALPEAFF
V: TRBV28; J: TRBJ1-1; D: TRBD1; size: NA; DNA: TGTGCCAGCAGCCCCTGGGACAGTTGGGACACTGAAGCTTTCTTT; CDR3: CASSPWDSWDTEAFF
V: TRBV27; J: TRBJ2-4; D: NA; size: NA; DNA: TGTGCCAGCAGTTTAGGGCGGGCAAACATTCAGTACTTC; CDR3: CASSLGRANIQYF
V: TRBV2; J: TRBJ1-2; D: TRBD1; size: once; DNA: TGTGCCAGTGGGGGGCGACAGGGAGATGGCTACACCTTC; CDR3: CASGGRQGDGYTF
V: TRBV5-1; J: TRBJ1-4; D: NA; size: NA; DNA: TGCGCCAGCAGCTTTTCCTTTACAGGGAGGGTTGAAAAACTGTTTTTT; CDR3: CASSFSFTGRVEKLFF
V: TRBV7-9; J: TRBJ2-7; D: NA; size: NA; DNA: TGTGCCAGCAGCTTAGAGGGAGCCTACGAGCAGTACTTC; CDR3: CASSLEGAYEQYF
V: TRBV25-1; J: TRBJ2-7; D: TRBD2; size: few; DNA: TGTGCCAGCAGTGAACGTAGCGGGAGGGTCCTGTACGAGCAGTACTTC; CDR3: CASSERSGRVLYEQYF
V: TRBV13; J: TRBJ2-1; D: TRBD2; size: NA; DNA: TGTGCCAGCAGCTTAGCGGGTAGCGGGATTTACAATGAGCAGTTCTTC; CDR3: CASSLAGSGIYNEQFF
V: TRBV5-1; J: TRBJ2-7; D: TRBD2; size: NA; DNA: TGCGCCAGCAGCTTGGTGGCGGGAGGGAGCTCCTACGAGCAGTACTTC; CDR3: CASSLVAGGSSYEQYF
V: TRBV9; J: TRBJ2-1; D: TRBD2; size: NA; DNA: TGTGCCAGCAGCACGAGACTAGCGGGAGGATACAATGAGCAGTTCTTC; CDR3: CASSTRLAGGYNEQFF
V: TRBV19; J: TRBJ2-2; D: TRBD1; size: NA; DNA: TGTGCCAGTAGTAGGGACAGGGGGCGACAACAGAGGAAAACCGGGGAGCTGTTTTTT; CDR3: CASSRDRGRQQRKTGELFF
V: TRBV7-9; J: TRBJ2-1; D: TRBD1; size: NA; DNA: TGTGCCAGCAGCTTAGAGAAGGGGGCGAGGAATGAGCAGTTCTTC; CDR3: CASSLEKGARNEQFF
V: TRBV19; J: TRBJ1-2; D: NA; size: few; DNA: TGTGCCAGTAGTATTCGGGGGGATGGCTACACCTTC; CDR3: CASSIRGDGYTF
V: TRBV14; J: TRBJ2-7; D: TRBD1; size: NA; DNA: TGTGCCAGCAGCCCGGACAGGGAGGTCTACGAGCAGTACTTC; CDR3: CASSPDREVYEQYF
V: TRBV29-1; J: TRBJ2-1; D: NA; size: NA; DNA: TGCAGCGTTGAAGGGCAGGGGACCACCTACAATGAGCAGTTCTTC; CDR3: CSVEGQGTTYNEQFF
V: TRBV19; J: TRBJ1-4; D: NA; size: NA; DNA: TGTGCCAGTAGTCACAGGCGTGGGGGCAATGAAAAACTGTTTTTT; CDR3: CASSHRRGGNEKLFF
V: TRBV7-9; J: TRBJ1-1; D: TRBD1; size: NA; DNA: TGTGCCAGCAGCACGGACAGGTCCACTGAAGCTTTCTTT; CDR3: CASSTDRSTEAFF
V: TRBV10-3; J: TRBJ1-4; D: NA; size: NA; DNA: TGTGCCATCAGTGGTGGGGAAGCGGGGGAAAAACTGTTTTTT; CDR3: CAISGGEAGEKLFF
V: TRBV28; J: TRBJ2-1; D: TRBD2; size: NA; DNA: TGTGCCAGCCGATCCGGGACTAGCGTATACAATGAGCAGTTCTTC; CDR3: CASRSGTSVYNEQFF
V: TRBV25-1; J: TRBJ2-7; D: NA; size: NA; DNA: TGTGCCAGCAGTGTCGGGGGAAACGAGCAGTACTTC; CDR3: CASSVGGNEQYF
V: TRBV27; J: TRBJ2-1; D: TRBD1; size: NA; DNA: TGTGCCAGCAGTCCCTGGGACAGCTCCTACAATGAGCAGTTCTTC; CDR3: CASSPWDSSYNEQFF
V: TRBV27; J: TRBJ2-3; D: NA; size: NA; DNA: TGTGCCAGCAGACAGGACGTAGATACGCAGTATTTT; CDR3: CASRQDVDTQYF
V: TRBV5-4; J: TRBJ2-7; D: TRBD1; size: NA; DNA: TGTGCCAGCACCAAACCAGGGGGACCACCCTACGAGCAGTACTTC; CDR3: CASTKPGGPPYEQYF
V: TRBV4-1; J: TRBJ1-4; D: TRBD1; size: NA; DNA: TGCGCCAGCAGCCCGGCCGGGTGGGGACAGGGGGGAACTAATGAAAAACTGTTTTTT; CDR3: CASSPAGWGQGGTNEKLFF
V: TRBV6-6; J: TRBJ2-1; D: NA; size: NA; DNA: TGTGCCAGCAGTCGTGACGTCCGGGTTGAGCAGTTCTTC; CDR3: CASSRDVRVEQFF
V: TRBV6-6; J: TRBJ2-7; D: TRBD2; size: NA; DNA: TGTGCCAGCAGTTACTCCGGGACTAGCGGAAGCGAGCAGTACTTC; CDR3: CASSYSGTSGSEQYF
V: TRBV29-1; J: TRBJ2-1; D: TRBD2; size: NA; DNA: TGCAGCGTTAGAGTAGCGGGTACGAATTGGAATGAGCAGTTCTTC; CDR3: CSVRVAGTNWNEQFF
V: TRBV5-1; J: TRBJ1-4; D: NA; size: NA; DNA: TGCGCCAGCAGCTTGGAAGGAGGGATTAATGAAAAACTGTTTTTT; CDR3: CASSLEGGINEKLFF
V: TRBV4-2; J: TRBJ2-1; D: TRBD2; size: NA; DNA: TGTGCCAGCAGCCAAGATTGGGAGGGAGCTCACTCAATCTCCTACAATGAGCAGTTCTTC; CDR3: CASSQDWEGAHSISYNEQFF
V: TRBV19; J: TRBJ2-1; D: NA; size: NA; DNA: TGTGCCAGTAGTGGGCGAACTACTAGTAGCGGCTACAATGAGCAGTTCTTC; CDR3: CASSGRTTSSGYNEQFF
V: TRBV10-3; J: TRBJ2-7; D: TRBD1; size: NA; DNA: TGTGCCATCAGCTGGACAGGGGGTAGCTACGAGCAGTACTTC; CDR3: CAISWTGGSYEQYF
V: TRBV19; J: TRBJ1-5; D: NA; size: NA; DNA: TGTGCCAGTAGTCGTGACTGGAATCAGCCCCAGCATTTT; CDR3: CASSRDWNQPQHF
V: TRBV6-4; J: TRBJ2-1; D: NA; size: NA; DNA: TGTGCCAGCAGTGACTCCCAGGGGCATGAGCAGTTCTTC; CDR3: CASSDSQGHEQFF
V: TRBV4-1; J: TRBJ2-7; D: TRBD2; size: NA; DNA: TGCGCCAGCAGCCGACCCGGGACTAGCCCCTCCTACGAGCAGTACTTC; CDR3: CASSRPGTSPSYEQYF
V: TRBV5-4; J: TRBJ2-1; D: NA; size: NA; DNA: TGTGCCAGCAGTCCCGTGGGAGCCTTTGGCAATGAGCAGTTCTTC; CDR3: CASSPVGAFGNEQFF
V: TRBV25-1; J: TRBJ2-4; D: TRBD1; size: NA; DNA: TGTGCCAGCAGTGAGAGGGGGCGTGGGGGAAACATTCAGTACTTC; CDR3: CASSERGRGGNIQYF
V: TRBV6-5; J: TRBJ2-1; D: NA; size: NA; DNA: TGTGCCAGCTCGTTCCTTAGCGAAGACAATGAGCAGTTCTTC; CDR3: CASSFLSEDNEQFF
V: TRBV4-1; J: TRBJ1-2; D: TRBD1; size: NA; DNA: TGCGCCAGCAGCCCCATTGGGGGACAGCGTGACTATGGCTACACCTTC; CDR3: CASSPIGGQRDYGYTF
V: TRBV6-5; J: TRBJ2-7; D: TRBD1; size: NA; DNA: TGTGCCAGCAGTTGGGACAGTTCCTACGAGCAGTACTTC; CDR3: CASSWDSSYEQYF
V: TRBV7-8; J: TRBJ2-7; D: TRBD2; size: NA; DNA: TGTGCCAGCAGCTTGGGACTAGCGGGAGAAGGGTCCTACGAGCAGTACTTC; CDR3: CASSLGLAGEGSYEQYF
V: TRBV19; J: TRBJ2-1; D: NA; size: NA; DNA: TGTGCCAGTAGTAAGAGGGCCGGACAGCTCATCGATGAGCAGTTCTTC; CDR3: CASSKRAGQLIDEQFF
V: TRBV27; J: TRBJ1-1; D: NA; size: NA; DNA: TGTGCCAGCAGTCCACAGTCGCTGAACACTGAAGCTTTCTTT; CDR3: CASSPQSLNTEAFF
V: TRBV4-2; J: TRBJ2-5; D: NA; size: NA; DNA: TGTGCCAGCAGCCAAGGTGCCAGGGACCAAGAGACCCAGTACTTC; CDR3: CASSQGARDQETQYF
V: TRBV9; J: TRBJ2-2; D: TRBD2; size: NA; DNA: TGTGCCAGCAGCCTAACCCTCCGGACTAGCGGGACGAACACCGGGGAGCTGTTTTTT; CDR3: CASSLTLRTSGTNTGELFF
V: TRBV9; J: TRBJ2-7; D: TRBD1; size: NA; DNA: TGTGCCAGCAGCGCGGACAGGGGTGGGTACGAGCAGTACTTC; CDR3: CASSADRGGYEQYF
V: TRBV12-5; J: TRBJ1-5; D: NA; size: NA; DNA: TGTGCTAGTGGTTCCCAGTCGGGGGGCGAGGGTCAGCCCCAGCATTTT; CDR3: CASGSQSGGEGQPQHF
V: TRBV4-2; J: TRBJ2-7; D: TRBD2; size: NA; DNA: TGTGCCAGCAGCCAAGTCGCGGGGGTCTTCATCTACGAGCAGTACTTC; CDR3: CASSQVAGVFIYEQYF